Listed here are 6 T cell receptor beta chains from one sample, sequenced in a study of cytomegalovirus exposure and HLA in healthy donors. Amplification used 60 Vbeta primers and 13 Jbeta primers. Using immunoSEQ multiplex PCR, the repertoire was profiled, and TCRdb retains in-frame clones only, with some absent. The data show 70,000 or so clones, approximately 78% seen once. The sample was PBMCs. The receptors here all came from a man aged 18 to 29 in good health and CMV-seropositive.

The chain links TRBV30 to TRBJ2-2; 7 positions match TRBD2. V dropped 4 bases and J dropped 3; count of bases not matched to a gene: 11. The CDR3 runs to 16 residues. CDR1 is GTSNPN and CDR2 is SVGIG in the germline V gene (reference sequence). The CDR3 DNA reads as TGTGCCTGGAAAAGGGGCGCGGGGGTATACACCGGGGAGCTGTTTTTT. The encoded protein is CAWKRGAGVYTGELFF.

The chain links TRBV29-1 to TRBJ1-1; D gene unclear. The V and J ends lost 0 bases and 4 bases respectively, with 9 bases between them. The CDR3 runs to 13 residues. Per the germline V gene, CDR1 is SQVTM and CDR2 is ANQGSEA. CDR3 in amino acids: CSVEEAVGTEAFF. The CDR3 DNA reads TGCAGCGTTGAAGAGGCGGTAGGCACTGAAGCTTTCTTT. Full variable domain (outside the CDR3, taken from reference TRBV29-1 and TRBJ1-1): SAVISQKPSRDICQRGTSLTIQCQVDSQVTMMFWYRQQPGQSLTLIATANQGSEATYESGFVIDKFPISRPNLTFSTLTVSNMSPEDSSIYLCSVEEAVGTEAFFGQGTRLTVV.

V is TRBV28 and J is TRBJ2-7; a possible D gene is TRBD2 (5 bases). The CDR3 length is 16 residues. Trimming took 6 bases from V and 3 from J, leaving 21 bases between them. Germline CDR1 and CDR2: MDHEN and SYDVKM. The CDR3 DNA is TGTGCCAGCAGCTCCATATCAGCGGAAAATTTCTACGAGCAGTACTTC. Encoded protein: CASSSISAENFYEQYF. The full variable domain, with the rest looked up from reference TRBV28 and TRBJ2-7, is DVKVTQSSRYLVKRTGEKVFLECVQDMDHENMFWYRQDPGLGLRLIYFSYDVKMKEKGDIPEGYSVSREKKERFSLILESASTNQTSMYLCASSSISAENFYEQYFGPGTRLTVT.

The chain joins TRBV19 to TRBJ1-1; 9 bases map to TRBD1. The CDR3 consists of 15 residues. V was pared by 5 bases and J by 3 bases, with 7 bases of the junction left unmatched. CDR1 is LNHDA and CDR2 is SQIVND in the germline V gene (reference sequence). The CDR3 reads CASSPGQGIDTEAFF. For the CDR3, the DNA is TGTGCCAGTAGTCCCGGACAGGGGATTGACACTGAAGCTTTCTTT.

This chain connects TRBV7-9 to TRBJ1-5; 10 nucleotides line up with TRBD1. Germline V lookup: CDR1 SEHNR, CDR2 FQNEAQ (reference sequence). The junction had 4 bases not matched to a gene; V was cut back by 5 bases and J by 3 bases. The CDR3 is made up of 15 amino acids. The CDR3 region has the DNA TGTGCCAGCAGCCTCGGGACAGGGGACAATCAGCCCCAGCATTTT. Its translation: CASSLGTGDNQPQHF.

This clone was observed a handful of times. This chain links TRBV5-4 with TRBJ1-4; TRBD1 aligns across 7 bases. V lost 2 bases, J lost 5 bases, and 6 bases stayed unmatched. Germline loops: CDR1 SGHNT, CDR2 YYREEE (reference sequence). This CDR3 is 15 amino acids long. CDR3 DNA: TGTGCCAGCAGCTTCAGAGGGGGCGCGAATGAAAAACTGTTTTTT. Translation gives CASSFRGGANEKLFF. Full variable domain (rest looked up from reference TRBV5-4 and TRBJ1-4): ETGVTQSPTHLIKTRGQQVTLRCSSQSGHNTVSWYQQALGQGPQFIFQYYREEENGRGNFPPRFSGLQFPNYSSELNVNALELDDSALYLCASSFRGGANEKLFFGSGTQLSVL.